A single sample gave rise to the 4 T cell receptor beta chains below, sequenced in a study of blood T cell repertoires in COVID-19. Using immunoSEQ multiplex PCR, the repertoire was profiled, and TCRdb retains in-frame clones only, with some absent. The sample has 140,000 or so clones; 65% to 85% are singletons. What was sequenced was peripheral blood. The receptors originated from a human donor in a cohort sampled during active COVID-19.

This chain links TRBV15 with TRBJ2-7; 12 bases agree with TRBD1. V lost 1 base to trimming and J lost 5 bases; unmatched junction nucleotides: 3. This CDR3 is 15 amino acids long. Germline-derived CDR1 and CDR2 are LNHNV and YYDKDF (reference sequence). The CDR3 is CATSRGGTGGHEQYF. In DNA, the CDR3 is TGTGCCACCAGCAGAGGTGGGACAGGGGGCCACGAGCAGTACTTC.

The chain links TRBV28 to TRBJ1-1; tentatively, D is TRBD1 (6 bases). Germline CDR1 reads MDHEN; CDR2 reads SYDVKM. Trimming cost V 1 base and J 1 base, with 7 bases left between them. This CDR3 has 14 residues. CDR3 DNA: TGTGCCAGCAGTTTATCACAGGGGAACACTGAAGCTTTCTTT. It specifies CASSLSQGNTEAFF.

The chain has TRBV19 and TRBJ1-2; TRBD1 matches at 7 bases. The CDR3 is made up of 18 amino acids. Germline V gives CDR1 LNHDA, CDR2 SQIVND (reference sequence). V was clipped by 3 bases and J by 0 bases; unmatched bases: 13. The CDR3: CASSMGTVRQTTNYGYTF. The CDR3 DNA reads as TGTGCCAGTAGTATGGGGACAGTCCGACAAACTACTAACTATGGCTACACCTTC.

The gene calls are TRBV9 and TRBJ2-5; weak D call: TRBD1 (5 bases). Trimming shortened V by 0 bases and J by 2 bases, and 11 bases separated the two germline ends. This CDR3 comprises 15 residues. CDR1 and CDR2 (germline): SGDLS, YYNGEE. The CDR3, as DNA: TGTGCCAGCAGCGTAGACACAGGCGATCAAGAGACCCAGTACTTC. Translated, it gives CASSVDTGDQETQYF.